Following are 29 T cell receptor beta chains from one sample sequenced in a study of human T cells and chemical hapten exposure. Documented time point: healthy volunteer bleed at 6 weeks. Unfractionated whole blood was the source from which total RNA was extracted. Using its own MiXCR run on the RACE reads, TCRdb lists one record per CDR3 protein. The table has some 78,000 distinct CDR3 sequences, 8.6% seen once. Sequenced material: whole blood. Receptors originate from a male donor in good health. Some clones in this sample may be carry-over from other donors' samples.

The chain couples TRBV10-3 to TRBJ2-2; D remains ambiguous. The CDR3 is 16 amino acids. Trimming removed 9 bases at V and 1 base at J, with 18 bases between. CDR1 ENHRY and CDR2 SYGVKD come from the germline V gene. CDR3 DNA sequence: TGTGCCATAAAAGGGTTTACGGCAGGGAACACCGGGGAGCTGTTTTTT. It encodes CAIKGFTAGNTGELFF.

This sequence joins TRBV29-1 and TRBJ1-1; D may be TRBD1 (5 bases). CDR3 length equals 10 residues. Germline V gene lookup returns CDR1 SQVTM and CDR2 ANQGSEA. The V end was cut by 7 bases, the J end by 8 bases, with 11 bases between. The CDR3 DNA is TGCAGCGACGACAGATCCGAAGCTTTCTTT. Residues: CSDDRSEAFF.

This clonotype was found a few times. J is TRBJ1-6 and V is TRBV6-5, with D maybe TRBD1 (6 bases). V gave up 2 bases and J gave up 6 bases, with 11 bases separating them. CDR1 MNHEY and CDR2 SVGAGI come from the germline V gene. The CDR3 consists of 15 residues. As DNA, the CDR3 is TGTGCCAGCAGTTACGAAGGGACATTTAATTCACCCCTCCACTTT. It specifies CASSYEGTFNSPLHF.

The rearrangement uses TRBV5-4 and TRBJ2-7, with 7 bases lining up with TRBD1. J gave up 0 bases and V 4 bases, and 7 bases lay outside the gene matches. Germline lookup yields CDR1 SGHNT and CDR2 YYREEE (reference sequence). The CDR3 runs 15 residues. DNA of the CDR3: TGTGCCAGCAGCCACGAACGGGACAGCTCCTACGAGCAGTACTTC. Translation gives CASSHERDSSYEQYF.

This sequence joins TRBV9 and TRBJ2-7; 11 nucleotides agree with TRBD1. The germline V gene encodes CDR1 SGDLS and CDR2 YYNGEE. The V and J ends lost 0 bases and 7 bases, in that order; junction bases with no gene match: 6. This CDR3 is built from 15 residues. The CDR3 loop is CASSVGGQGASEQYF. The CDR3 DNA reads TGTGCCAGCAGCGTAGGTGGACAGGGGGCGTCTGAGCAGTACTTC. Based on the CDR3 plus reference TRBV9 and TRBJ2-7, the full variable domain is DSGVTQTPKHLITATGQRVTLRCSPRSGDLSVYWYQQSLDQGLQFLIQYYNGEERAKGNILERFSAQQFPDLHSELNLSSLELGDSALYFCASSVGGQGASEQYFGPGTRLTVT.

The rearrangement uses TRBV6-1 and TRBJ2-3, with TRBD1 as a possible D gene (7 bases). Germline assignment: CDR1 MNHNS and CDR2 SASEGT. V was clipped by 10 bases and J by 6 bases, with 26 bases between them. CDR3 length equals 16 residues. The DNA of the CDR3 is TGTGCCACCAGGTTTCGGAGGGACAGCGCCTTTGATACGCAGTATTTT. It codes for CATRFRRDSAFDTQYF.

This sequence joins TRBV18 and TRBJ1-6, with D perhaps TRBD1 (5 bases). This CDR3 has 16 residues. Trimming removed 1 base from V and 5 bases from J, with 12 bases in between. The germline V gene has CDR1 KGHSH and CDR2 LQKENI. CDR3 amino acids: CASSPREGVDNSPLHF. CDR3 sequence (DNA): TGTGCCAGCTCACCACGGGAAGGGGTTGATAATTCACCCCTCCACTTT.

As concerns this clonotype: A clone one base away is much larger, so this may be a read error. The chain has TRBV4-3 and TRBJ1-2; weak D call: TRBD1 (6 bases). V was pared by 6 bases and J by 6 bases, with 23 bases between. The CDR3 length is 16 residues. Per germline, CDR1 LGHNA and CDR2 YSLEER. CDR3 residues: CASRSCLQGRSNGYTF. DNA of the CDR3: TGCGCCAGCAGATCCTGTCTGCAGGGGAGGTCGAATGGCTACACCTTC.

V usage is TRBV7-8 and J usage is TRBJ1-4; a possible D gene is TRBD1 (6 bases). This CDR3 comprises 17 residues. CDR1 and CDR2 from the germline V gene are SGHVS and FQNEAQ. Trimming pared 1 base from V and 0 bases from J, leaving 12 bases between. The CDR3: CASSLVGGQATNEKLFF. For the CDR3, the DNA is TGTGCCAGCAGCTTAGTTGGGGGCCAAGCAACTAATGAAAAACTGTTTTTT.

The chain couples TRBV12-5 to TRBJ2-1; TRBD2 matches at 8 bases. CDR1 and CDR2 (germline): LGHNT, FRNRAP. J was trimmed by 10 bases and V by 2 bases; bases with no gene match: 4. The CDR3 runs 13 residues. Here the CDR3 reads CASGLLIAGEQFF. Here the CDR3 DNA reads TGTGCTAGTGGTTTGCTCATAGCGGGAGAGCAGTTCTTC.

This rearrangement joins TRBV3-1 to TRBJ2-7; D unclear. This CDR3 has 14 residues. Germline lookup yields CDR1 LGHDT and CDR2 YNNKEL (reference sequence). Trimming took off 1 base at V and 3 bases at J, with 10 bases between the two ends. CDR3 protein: CASSQGLVLYEQYF. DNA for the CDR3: TGTGCCAGCAGCCAAGGCCTAGTTCTCTACGAGCAGTACTTC.

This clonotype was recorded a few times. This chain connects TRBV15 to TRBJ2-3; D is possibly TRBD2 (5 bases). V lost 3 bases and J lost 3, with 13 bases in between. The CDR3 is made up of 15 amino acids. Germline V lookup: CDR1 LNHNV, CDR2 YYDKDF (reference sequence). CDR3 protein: CATSRRTGSTDTQYF. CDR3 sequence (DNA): TGTGCCACCAGCAGGAGAACGGGGAGTACAGATACGCAGTATTTT. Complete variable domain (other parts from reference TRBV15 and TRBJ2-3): DAMVIQNPRYQVTQFGKPVTLSCSQTLNHNVMYWYQQKSSQAPKLLFHYYDKDFNNEADTPDNFQSRRPNTSFCFLDIRSPGLGDTAMYLCATSRRTGSTDTQYFGPGTRLTVL.

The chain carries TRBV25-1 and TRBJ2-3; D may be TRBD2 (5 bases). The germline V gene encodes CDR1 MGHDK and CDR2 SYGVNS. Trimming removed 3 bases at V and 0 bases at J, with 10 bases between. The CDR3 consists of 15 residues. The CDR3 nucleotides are TGTGCCAGCAGTGATTATGGCGGGAGCACAGATACGCAGTATTTT. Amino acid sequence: CASSDYGGSTDTQYF.

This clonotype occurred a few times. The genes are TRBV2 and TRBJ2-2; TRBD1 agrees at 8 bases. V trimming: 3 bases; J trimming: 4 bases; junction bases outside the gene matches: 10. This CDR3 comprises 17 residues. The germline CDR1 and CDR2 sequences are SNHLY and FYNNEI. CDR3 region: CASSDEGRGRLTGELFF. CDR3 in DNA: TGTGCCAGCAGTGATGAAGGCAGGGGGCGCCTCACCGGGGAGCTGTTTTTT.

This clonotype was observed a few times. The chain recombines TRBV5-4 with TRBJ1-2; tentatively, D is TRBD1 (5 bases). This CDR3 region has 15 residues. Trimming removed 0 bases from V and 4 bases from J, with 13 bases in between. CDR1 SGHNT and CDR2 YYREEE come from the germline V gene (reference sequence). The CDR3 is CASSLADSALYGYTF. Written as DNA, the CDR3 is TGTGCCAGCAGCTTGGCCGACAGTGCCCTCTATGGCTACACCTTC.

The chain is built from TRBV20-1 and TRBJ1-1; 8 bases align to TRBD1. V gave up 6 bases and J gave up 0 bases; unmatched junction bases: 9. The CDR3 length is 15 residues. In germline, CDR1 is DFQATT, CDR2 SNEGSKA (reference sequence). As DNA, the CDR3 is TGCAGTGCCGGGGGACAGGTGATTCTGAACACTGAAGCTTTCTTT. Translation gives CSAGGQVILNTEAFF.

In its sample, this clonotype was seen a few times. CDR3 loop: CRVTGNMNTEAFF. The CDR3 coding sequence is TGCAGGGTGACAGGAAACATGAACACTGAAGCTTTCTTT. The rearrangement joins TRBV20-1 to TRBJ1-1, with TRBD1 as a possible D gene (6 bases). Germline values: CDR1 DFQATT, CDR2 SNEGSKA (reference sequence). The CDR3 is 13 residues long.

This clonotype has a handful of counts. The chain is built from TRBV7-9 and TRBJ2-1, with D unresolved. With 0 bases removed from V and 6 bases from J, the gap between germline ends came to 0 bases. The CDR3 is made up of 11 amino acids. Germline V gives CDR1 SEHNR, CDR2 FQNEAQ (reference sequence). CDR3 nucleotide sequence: TGTGCCAGCAGCTTAGCCAATGAGCAGTTCTTC. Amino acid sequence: CASSLANEQFF.

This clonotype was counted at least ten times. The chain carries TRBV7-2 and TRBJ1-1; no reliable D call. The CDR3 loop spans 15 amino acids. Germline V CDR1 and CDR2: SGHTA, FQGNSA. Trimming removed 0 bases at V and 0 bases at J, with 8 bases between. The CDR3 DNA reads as TGTGCCAGCAGCTTAGCGCCAGGAATGAACACTGAAGCTTTCTTT. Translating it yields CASSLAPGMNTEAFF.

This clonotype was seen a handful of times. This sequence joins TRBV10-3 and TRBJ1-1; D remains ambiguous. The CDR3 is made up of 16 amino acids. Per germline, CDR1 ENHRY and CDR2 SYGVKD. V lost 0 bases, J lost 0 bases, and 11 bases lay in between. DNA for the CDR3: TGTGCCATCAGTGAGTCTTGGGGTTTAATGAACACTGAAGCTTTCTTT. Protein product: CAISESWGLMNTEAFF.

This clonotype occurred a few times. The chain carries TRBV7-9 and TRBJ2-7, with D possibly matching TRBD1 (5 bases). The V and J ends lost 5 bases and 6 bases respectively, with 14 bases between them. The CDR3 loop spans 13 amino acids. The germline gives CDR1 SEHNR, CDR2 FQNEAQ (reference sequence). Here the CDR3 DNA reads TGTGCCAGCAGCACAGGATCAGCAGGCGAGCAGTACTTC. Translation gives CASSTGSAGEQYF.

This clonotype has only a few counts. The CDR3 nucleotides read TGTGCCAGCAGTTCCATCCGGCAGGGTTGGGATCAGCCCCAGCATTTT. Translated, it gives CASSSIRQGWDQPQHF. This rearrangement joins TRBV28 to TRBJ1-5; possibly TRBD1 for D (5 bases). The germline V and J ends were trimmed by 4 bases and 5 bases, with 18 bases remaining between them. Germline lookup yields CDR1 MDHEN and CDR2 SYDVKM. The CDR3 totals 16 residues.

The CDR3 DNA follows: TGTGCCAGCAGTTCAGGGACAGGGCCGTTAGGGCCCCAGCATTTT. Its translation is CASSSGTGPLGPQHF. This chain connects TRBV27 to TRBJ1-5; 9 bases line up with TRBD1. The CDR3 spans 15 residues. V dropped 4 bases and J dropped 9; count of bases not matched to a gene: 10. The germline V gene has CDR1 MNHEY and CDR2 SMNVEV (reference sequence).

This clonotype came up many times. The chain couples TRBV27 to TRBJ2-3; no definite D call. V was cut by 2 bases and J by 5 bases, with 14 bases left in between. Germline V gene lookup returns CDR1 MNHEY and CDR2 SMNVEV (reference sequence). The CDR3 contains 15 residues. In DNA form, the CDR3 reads TGTGCCAGCAGTTTAGAGGCCAGCGCCCTAGATACGCAGTATTTT. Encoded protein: CASSLEASALDTQYF.

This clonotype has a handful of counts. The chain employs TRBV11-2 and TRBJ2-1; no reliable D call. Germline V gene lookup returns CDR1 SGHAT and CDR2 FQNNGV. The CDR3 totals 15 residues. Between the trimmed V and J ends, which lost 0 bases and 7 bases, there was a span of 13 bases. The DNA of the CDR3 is TGTGCCAGCAGCTTAGATCAATTCCTGGGTAATGAGCAGTTCTTC. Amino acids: CASSLDQFLGNEQFF.

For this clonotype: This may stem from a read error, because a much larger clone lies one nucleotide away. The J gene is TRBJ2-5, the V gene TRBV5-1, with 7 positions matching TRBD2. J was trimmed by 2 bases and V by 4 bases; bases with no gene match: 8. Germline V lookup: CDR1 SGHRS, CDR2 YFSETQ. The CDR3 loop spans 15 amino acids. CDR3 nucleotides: TGCGCCAGCAGCGGCGGGGACGGGGGGCAAGAGACCCAGTACTTC. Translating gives CASSGGDGGQETQYF.

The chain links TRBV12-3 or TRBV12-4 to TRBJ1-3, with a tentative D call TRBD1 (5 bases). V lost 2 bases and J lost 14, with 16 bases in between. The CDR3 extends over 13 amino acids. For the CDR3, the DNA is TGTGCCAGCAGTTTACCTTCCCAGGGTCCGGTATATTTT. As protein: CASSLPSQGPVYF.

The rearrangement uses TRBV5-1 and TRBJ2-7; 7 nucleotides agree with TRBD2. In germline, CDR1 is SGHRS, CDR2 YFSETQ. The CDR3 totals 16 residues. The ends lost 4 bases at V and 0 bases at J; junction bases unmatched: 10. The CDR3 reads CASSPDWRGSSYEQYF. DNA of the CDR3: TGCGCCAGCAGCCCGGACTGGCGGGGGAGCTCCTACGAGCAGTACTTC. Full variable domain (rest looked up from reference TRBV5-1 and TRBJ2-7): KAGVTQTPRYLIKTRGQQVTLSCSPISGHRSVSWYQQTPGQGLQFLFEYFSETQRNKGNFPGRFSGRQFSNSRSEMNVSTLELGDSALYLCASSPDWRGSSYEQYFGPGTRLTVT.

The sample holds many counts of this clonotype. The CDR3 loop reads CSVRAGADYEQYF. The CDR3 DNA is TGCAGTGTTCGTGCCGGGGCTGACTACGAGCAGTACTTC. V gene TRBV20-1 combines with J gene TRBJ2-7; D is tentatively TRBD1 or TRBD2 (5 bases each). V was cut by 7 bases and J by 3 bases, with 16 bases left in between. The CDR3 has 13 residues. Germline V gene lookup returns CDR1 DFQATT and CDR2 SNEGSKA (reference sequence).